This T cell receptor beta chain derives from a study of shared clonotypes between healthy human individuals. The investigators split CD4+ cells into a CD45RA+ naive subset and a CD45RA-negative memory subset. This clone was seen just once. What it binds is not known. Sequence at one end of the junction differs from germline and may be a read error. Clones were read by immunoSEQ multiplex PCR, and TCRdb kept only the in-frame ones, dropping some. This sample has some 2,500,000 clones, with roughly 90% found just once. Germline CDR1 SEHNR, CDR2 FQNEAQ (reference sequence). This CDR3 has 12 residues. Study-level points and caveats: Against clonotypes common to all four donors, non-shared ones had lower generation probabilities. Naive CD4 clonotype sharing across a few donors was about 5.3%.

The rearrangement links TRBV7-9 to TRBJ1-4; D is ambiguous. The receptor's source is a man younger than 35 in good health. Some clones in this sample may be carry-over from other donors' samples. The sequencing sample was made of naive CD4+ T cells from PBMCs. The subset: CD45RA+ positively selected. In DNA, the CDR3 is TGTGCCAGCAGCTTAGCGTACACCAAAGGCCCTTTT. Translation gives CASSLAYTKGPF.